A single sample is the source of the 6 T cell receptor beta chains below, sequenced in a study of T cell responses to AZD1222 COVID-19 vaccine. Measured with immunoSEQ multiplex PCR; TCRdb has only the in-frame clones, and not every one. The sample lists some 86,000 clones; 65% to 85% were seen once. This sample comprised peripheral blood, obtained on day 0 of AZD1222 vaccination. These receptors all stem from an adult in good health.

V usage is TRBV18 and J usage is TRBJ2-4; D remains unclear. Germline assignment: CDR1 KGHSH and CDR2 LQKENI. Trimming left V 7 bases short and J 7 bases short, with 14 bases between. The CDR3 is 13 residues long. Written as DNA, the CDR3 is TGTGCCAGCTTGTCTGGCCTCGGTAACATTCAGTACTTC. It encodes CASLSGLGNIQYF.

The CDR3 protein is CASSPDRVSYGYTF. CDR3 coding DNA: TGTGCCAGCTCACCGGACAGGGTGAGCTATGGCTACACCTTC. V usage is TRBV18 and J usage is TRBJ1-2, with 8 bases lining up with TRBD1. The V and J ends lost 3 bases and 4 bases, in that order; junction bases with no gene match: 4. The CDR3 is 14 residues long. Germline-derived CDR1 and CDR2 are KGHSH and LQKENI.

The chain links TRBV30 to TRBJ2-6; D perhaps matches TRBD1 (7 bases). Germline CDR1 GTSNPN, CDR2 SVGIG (reference sequence). CDR3 length equals 20 residues. The ends were cut back, 0 bases at V and 0 bases at J, with 21 bases in the middle. The CDR3 DNA reads as TGTGCCTGGAGTGTACGGTCAGGGGGGCGGAGAGGCTCTGGGGCCAACGTCCTGACTTTC. Its translation is CAWSVRSGGRRGSGANVLTF.

The chain recombines TRBV15 with TRBJ2-3, with a possible D match to TRBD1 (6 bases). The V end was cut by 2 bases, the J end by 6 bases, with 12 bases between. This CDR3 comprises 14 residues. CDR1 is LNHNV and CDR2 is YYDKDF in the germline V gene (reference sequence). CDR3 DNA sequence: TGTGCCACCAGCAGAACAGGGTTCGGGGATACGCAGTATTTT. Its translation: CATSRTGFGDTQYF. Supplemented by reference TRBV15 and TRBJ2-3, the full variable domain reads DAMVIQNPRYQVTQFGKPVTLSCSQTLNHNVMYWYQQKSSQAPKLLFHYYDKDFNNEADTPDNFQSRRPNTSFCFLDIRSPGLGDTAMYLCATSRTGFGDTQYFGPGTRLTVL.

This clone has only a few counts. V gene TRBV18 combines with J gene TRBJ2-1; D unresolved. In germline, CDR1 is KGHSH, CDR2 LQKENI. This CDR3 is built from 11 residues. V was trimmed by 2 bases and J by 7 bases, leaving 3 bases between them. CDR3 coding DNA: TGTGCCAGCTCACCAGGGAATGAGCAGTTCTTC. This codes for CASSPGNEQFF.

The chain joins TRBV7-9 to TRBJ1-2; TRBD1 is a possible D gene (5 bases). The germline V gene encodes CDR1 SEHNR and CDR2 FQNEAQ (reference sequence). V was cut by 7 bases and J by 8 bases, with 14 bases left in between. The CDR3 has 12 residues. The CDR3 reads CASTLGPGGYTF. DNA for the CDR3: TGTGCCAGCACCTTGGGGCCGGGCGGCTACACCTTC.